Sequencing of this T cell receptor (beta chain) was carried out in a study of CD8+CD57+ T cells in acquired aplastic anemia. Background on the study: Isolated CD4+ and CD8+ cells, once sorted, yielded DNA averaging approximately 3 ug. The study obtained about 10.8 million reads on average for CD4+ cells from healthy donors. Study results and limitations: Both patients and controls carried the same twenty-nine CD8+ CDR3 sequences.

The CDR3 sequence is 14 residues long. The V and J ends lost 5 bases and 1 base respectively, with 6 bases between them. Germline V gene lookup returns CDR1 SGHTA and CDR2 FQGTGA. TCR beta VDJ combinations and CDR3 sequences were profiled from genomic DNA. In TCRdb, the reads were re-called with MiXCR into one record per CDR3 protein. The data show around 190,000 distinct CDR3 sequences, with over 60% seen just once and around 28% held by the top ten. Remarks on this clonotype: The antigen remains undetermined.

The sequencing input was sorted CD4+, CD8+, or CD8+CD57+ T cells (not recorded which) from PBMCs. This sequence joins TRBV7-3 and TRBJ2-6; D call uncertain. The clonotype comes from a human donor in good health. CDR3 in amino acids: CASSRHSGANVLTF. Here the CDR3 DNA reads TGTGCCAGCAGCCGTCATTCTGGGGCCAACGTCCTGACTTTC.